These T cell receptor beta chains were read from a single sample in a study of blood T cell repertoires in COVID-19. Here immunoSEQ multiplex PCR was the method, and the copy in TCRdb shows in-frame clones only, minus some. The sample yields about 200,000 clones, approximately 80% seen once. The material sequenced was PBMCs or T cells enriched from blood (not recorded which). Receptor source: a man aged 35 to 55 who had recovered from COVID-19. Both conserved end residues are part of each CDR3. A D gene is named only where the DNA matches it firmly. Size is omitted from some rows. Given values are once, few, many or a class for expanded clones.

v_call	j_call	d_call	clone_size	cdr3_aa	cdr3_nt
TRBV7-2	TRBJ2-1	-	once	CASSLRQLGGEQFF	TGTGCCAGCAGCTTAAGACAGTTAGGGGGAGAGCAGTTCTTC
TRBV13	TRBJ1-2	TRBD1	few	CASSTRTGHGYTF	TGTGCCAGCAGCACTAGGACAGGGCACGGCTACACCTTC
TRBV5-1	TRBJ2-1	-	-	CASSRVGDYNEQFF	TGCGCCAGCAGCCGGGTCGGGGACTACAATGAGCAGTTCTTC
TRBV7-2	TRBJ1-4	-	-	CASSLSSTTNEKLFF	TGTGCCAGCAGCCTTAGCTCCACAACTAATGAAAAACTGTTTTTT
TRBV18	TRBJ2-7	-	-	CASSTRVEGEQYF	TGTGCCAGCTCAACTAGGGTTGAAGGGGAGCAGTACTTC
TRBV19	TRBJ1-4	TRBD1	-	CASRSNRGSNEKLFF	TGTGCCAGTAGGTCGAACAGGGGATCTAATGAAAAACTGTTTTTT
TRBV19	TRBJ1-5	-	-	CASRPTTGPGPQHF	TGTGCCAGTAGGCCCACCACAGGGCCCGGCCCCCAGCATTTT
TRBV2	TRBJ1-3	TRBD1	-	CASGTGAGNTIYF	TGTGCCAGCGGGACAGGGGCTGGAAACACCATATATTTT
TRBV29-1	TRBJ2-7	-	-	CGPPTYEQYF	TGCGGCCCCCCAACCTACGAGCAGTACTTC
TRBV9	TRBJ1-1	-	-	CASSVTGMGTEAFF	TGTGCCAGCAGCGTAACGGGGATGGGCACTGAAGCTTTCTTT
TRBV6-5	TRBJ2-7	-	once	CASAGQNGWQYF	TGTGCCAGCGCAGGCCAGAACGGTTGGCAGTACTTC
TRBV3-1/TRBV3-2	TRBJ2-5	-	-	CASSPRAQETQYF	TGTGCCAGCAGCCCCAGGGCCCAAGAGACCCAGTACTTC
TRBV6-5	TRBJ2-7	-	-	CASSSIGQKQYF	TGTGCCAGCAGCTCCATAGGACAGAAGCAGTACTTC
TRBV19	TRBJ1-1	-	-	CASSEQGMNTEAFF	TGTGCCAGTAGTGAGCAGGGGATGAACACTGAAGCTTTCTTT
TRBV3-1/TRBV3-2	TRBJ1-5	-	-	CASSQAPAGYQPQHF	TGTGCCAGCAGCCAAGCCCCGGCAGGTTATCAGCCCCAGCATTTT
TRBV7-8	TRBJ2-1	-	-	CASSLLVGGSYNEQFF	TGTGCCAGCAGCCTTCTCGTCGGGGGTTCCTACAATGAGCAGTTCTTC
TRBV6-5	TRBJ2-7	TRBD1	-	CASTGQVYEQYF	TGTGCCAGCACCGGACAGGTTTACGAGCAGTACTTC
TRBV2	TRBJ2-2	TRBD1	-	CASSEDRGNTGELFF	TGTGCCAGCAGTGAGGACAGGGGTAACACCGGGGAGCTGTTTTTT
TRBV18	TRBJ1-1	TRBD1	-	CASSPPGGMYTEAFF	TGTGCCAGCTCACCCCCAGGGGGCATGTACACTGAAGCTTTCTTT
TRBV19	TRBJ1-1	-	-	CASSDGASFEAFF	TGTGCCAGTAGTGATGGGGCGAGTTTCGAGGCTTTCTTT
TRBV2	TRBJ1-4	TRBD1	-	CASSDRAKLGQEEKLFF	TGTGCCAGCAGTGACAGGGCTAAACTGGGACAGGAGGAAAAACTGTTTTTT
TRBV7-2	TRBJ2-5	TRBD2	-	CASASSGGSYETQYF	TGTGCCAGCGCTTCTAGCGGGGGTTCGTATGAGACCCAGTACTTC
TRBV2	TRBJ2-4	-	-	CASSELGAWSKNIQYF	TGTGCCAGCAGTGAACTGGGGGCCTGGTCCAAAAACATTCAGTACTTC
TRBV29-1	TRBJ2-7	-	-	CSVVTGFHEQYF	TGCAGCGTTGTTACAGGGTTCCACGAGCAGTACTTC
TRBV19	TRBJ2-7	-	-	CASSKASHYEQYF	TGTGCCAGTAGTAAAGCATCCCACTACGAGCAGTACTTC
TRBV9	TRBJ2-7	-	-	CASSDGQSPYEQYF	TGTGCCAGCAGCGATGGACAGTCCCCCTACGAGCAGTACTTC
TRBV7-2	TRBJ2-3	-	-	CASKVGGGANTQYF	TGTGCCAGCAAGGTCGGTGGGGGGGCAAATACGCAGTATTTT
TRBV3-1/TRBV3-2	TRBJ2-1	TRBD2	-	CASSKLAGAINEQFF	TGTGCCAGCAGCAAACTAGCGGGAGCTATAAATGAGCAGTTCTTC
TRBV7-8	TRBJ1-2	TRBD1	-	CASSRQGDYGYTF	TGTGCCAGCAGCCGACAGGGGGACTATGGCTACACCTTC
TRBV4-2	TRBJ2-2	TRBD1	-	CASSLPGQGETGELFF	TGTGCCAGCAGCCTTCCCGGACAGGGGGAAACGGGGGAGCTGTTTTTT
TRBV2	TRBJ2-7	TRBD2	-	CASSGTSGRASYEQYF	TGTGCCAGCAGTGGGACTAGCGGGAGAGCCTCCTACGAGCAGTACTTC
TRBV28	TRBJ2-2	TRBD1	-	CASRRGTGDAGELFF	TGTGCCAGCAGACGCGGGACAGGGGATGCCGGGGAGCTGTTTTTT
TRBV7-8	TRBJ2-2	TRBD1	-	CASSLVTGGDGGELFF	TGTGCCAGCAGCTTAGTAACAGGGGGCGATGGCGGGGAGCTGTTTTTT
TRBV7-3	TRBJ1-1	TRBD1	-	CASSQFGTGTTEAFF	TGTGCCAGCAGTCAGTTTGGGACAGGGACCACTGAAGCTTTCTTT
TRBV6-5	TRBJ2-2	-	-	CASSQGRKGPGELFF	TGTGCCAGCAGTCAGGGAAGGAAGGGTCCCGGGGAGCTGTTTTTT
TRBV28	TRBJ1-5	-	-	CASSSTGGGQPQHF	TGTGCCAGCAGCTCGACCGGGGGGGGCCAGCCCCAGCATTTT
TRBV15	TRBJ1-1	TRBD1	once	CATSRAGGVTEAFF	TGTGCCACCAGCAGAGCAGGGGGAGTCACTGAAGCTTTCTTT
TRBV2	TRBJ1-6	-	-	CASSEGPRANSPLHF	TGTGCCAGCAGTGAAGGACCGAGGGCTAATTCACCCCTCCACTTT
TRBV30	TRBJ2-3	TRBD1	few	CAWSAARVRTGLKDTQYF	TGTGCCTGGAGTGCCGCGAGGGTAAGGACAGGGTTGAAAGATACGCAGTATTTT
TRBV7-2	TRBJ2-2	-	-	CASSSVRGGELFF	TGTGCCAGCAGCTCAGTGAGGGGGGGGGAGCTGTTTTTT
TRBV2	TRBJ1-5	TRBD1	-	CASSEALRQGVQPQHF	TGTGCCAGCAGTGAAGCGCTTAGACAGGGGGTCCAGCCCCAGCATTTT
TRBV7-2	TRBJ2-5	-	-	CASNTGFGTQYF	TGTGCCAGCAATACGGGGTTTGGGACCCAGTACTTC
TRBV5-4	TRBJ2-7	TRBD2	-	CASSLSSGGSYEQYF	TGTGCCAGCAGCTTGTCTAGCGGAGGCTCCTACGAGCAGTACTTC